These 25 T cell receptor beta chains came from one sample sequenced in a study of T-cell reconstitution after alpha-beta-depleted transplantation in children. Unique molecular identifiers tagged the TCRbeta library. TCRdb called the PCR reads again in MiXCR, with one record for every CDR3 protein. This sample has roughly 200,000 distinct CDR3 sequences; 11% occur once, and the top ten carry approximately 28%. The source was PBMCs, collected before TCRalphabeta/CD19-depleted stem cell transplant. The receptor source for this set is a child less than two years old with acute myeloid leukemia, due to receive a stem cell transplant.

This clonotype appeared many times. V usage is TRBV6-1 and J usage is TRBJ2-2, with 11 bases lining up with TRBD2. CDR1 MNHNS and CDR2 SASEGT come from the germline V gene. The CDR3 runs 17 residues. Losses at the gene ends were 5 bases for V and 2 bases for J; bases not matched to a gene: 7. CDR3 bases: TGTGCCAGCAGTCCGTATAGCGGGGGGGATAACACCGGGGAGCTGTTTTTT. Translation gives CASSPYSGGDNTGELFF.

This clonotype was found many times. The chain recombines TRBV25-1 with TRBJ2-5; 9 positions match TRBD1. The CDR3 is 15 amino acids. Germline V CDR1 and CDR2: MGHDK, SYGVNS. J gave up 5 bases and V 3 bases, and 7 bases lay outside the gene matches. Written as DNA, the CDR3 is TGTGCCAGCAGTGATTTGACAGGGGGGTCGGAGACCCAGTACTTC. This encodes CASSDLTGGSETQYF.

The sample holds many counts of this clonotype. The gene calls are TRBV2 and TRBJ2-3; TRBD1 or TRBD2 may be the D gene (5 bases each). The germline gives CDR1 SNHLY, CDR2 FYNNEI. The CDR3 length is 15 residues. V was trimmed by 11 bases and J by 1 base, leaving 19 bases between them. The DNA for the CDR3 is TGTGCCTGCGCGTCAGGGAGTGACGGCACAGATACGCAGTATTTT. It translates to CACASGSDGTDTQYF.

There are many counts of this clonotype. The genes are TRBV5-1 and TRBJ2-7, with 8 bases lining up with TRBD1. Unmatched junction bases numbered 9, after V lost 3 bases and J lost 4 bases. The CDR3 has 15 amino acids. Germline V gene lookup returns CDR1 SGHRS and CDR2 YFSETQ. The CDR3 spells CASSWTGSDGYEQYF. The CDR3 DNA follows: TGCGCCAGCAGCTGGACAGGGAGTGATGGATACGAGCAGTACTTC.

This clonotype was seen many times. This chain uses TRBV5-1 with TRBJ2-3; D unclear. V lost 1 base to trimming and J lost 5 bases, with 11 bases between them. Per the germline V gene, CDR1 is SGHRS and CDR2 is YFSETQ. CDR3 length equals 14 residues. CDR3 nucleotide sequence: TGCGCCAGCAGCTTGACAGTTTATGGAGATACGCAGTATTTT. It is translated as CASSLTVYGDTQYF. Full variable domain (missing parts from reference TRBV5-1 and TRBJ2-3): KAGVTQTPRYLIKTRGQQVTLSCSPISGHRSVSWYQQTPGQGLQFLFEYFSETQRNKGNFPGRFSGRQFSNSRSEMNVSTLELGDSALYLCASSLTVYGDTQYFGPGTRLTVL.

This clonotype came up many times. The chain employs TRBV28 and TRBJ1-5; D gene uncertain. Germline V gene sequence: CDR1 MDHEN, CDR2 SYDVKM. The CDR3 totals 16 residues. The V end lost 2 bases, the J end lost 3 bases, and 14 bases lay between the germline ends. The CDR3 spells CASSLKPGLINQPQHF. CDR3 DNA: TGTGCCAGCAGTTTAAAACCAGGACTTATCAATCAGCCCCAGCATTTT.

At least ten counts were recorded for this clonotype. This rearrangement joins TRBV2 to TRBJ2-2; D gene unclear. The ends were cut back, 2 bases at V and 1 base at J, with 5 bases in the middle. In germline, CDR1 is SNHLY, CDR2 FYNNEI. The length of the CDR3 is 14 residues. CDR3 amino acids: CASSESGNTGELFF. In DNA, the CDR3 is TGTGCCAGCAGTGAATCGGGGAACACCGGGGAGCTGTTTTTT.

This sequence joins TRBV3-1 and TRBJ1-6; TRBD1 might be the D (6 bases). CDR3 length equals 14 residues. V was trimmed by 3 bases and J by 10 bases, leaving 13 bases between them. Germline CDR1 LGHDT, CDR2 YNNKEL (reference sequence). The CDR3 nucleotides read TGTGCCAGCAGCCATACCAGGGGTGACTCACCCCTCCACTTT. Amino acids: CASSHTRGDSPLHF.

This clonotype turned up a few times. The chain carries TRBV19 and TRBJ1-5, with D possibly matching TRBD1 (6 bases). The V and J ends lost 5 bases and 6 bases respectively, with 17 bases between them. CDR1 LNHDA and CDR2 SQIVND come from the germline V gene (reference sequence). The CDR3 has 15 residues. CDR3 in DNA: TGTGCCAGTAGTCGGGGGGCGAGGGGTGGTCAGCCCCAGCATTTT. Protein product: CASSRGARGGQPQHF.

This clonotype was recorded at least ten times. V and J are TRBV5-4 and TRBJ2-1; 10 bases fit TRBD2. Germline V gene sequence: CDR1 SGHNT, CDR2 YYREEE (reference sequence). This CDR3 comprises 18 residues. V lost 0 bases to trimming and J lost 4 bases; unmatched junction nucleotides: 10. CDR3 in amino acids: CASSLEPLGLAYYNEQFF. In DNA, the CDR3 is TGTGCCAGCAGCTTGGAACCTTTGGGACTAGCGTATTACAATGAGCAGTTCTTC.

This CDR3 reads CASSSPKGGYYEQYF. In DNA form, the CDR3 reads TGTGCCAGCAGTTCCCCAAAGGGAGGATACTACGAGCAGTACTTC. V is TRBV28 and J is TRBJ2-7, with D tentatively TRBD2 (6 bases). The CDR3 has 15 residues. Germline V CDR1 and CDR2: MDHEN, SYDVKM. The V end lost 4 bases, the J end lost 3 bases, and 16 bases lay between the germline ends. The full variable domain, with the rest looked up from reference TRBV28 and TRBJ2-7, is DVKVTQSSRYLVKRTGEKVFLECVQDMDHENMFWYRQDPGLGLRLIYFSYDVKMKEKGDIPEGYSVSREKKERFSLILESASTNQTSMYLCASSSPKGGYYEQYFGPGTRLTVT.

This clonotype was observed many times. The chain is built from TRBV5-1 and TRBJ1-3, with TRBD1 identical over 7 bases. CDR3 length: 14 amino acids. Germline V gene lookup returns CDR1 SGHRS and CDR2 YFSETQ. V gave up 2 bases and J gave up 10 bases; unmatched junction bases: 9. The CDR3 DNA is TGCGCCAGCAGCTTCACAGGGGCGGTGGGGACCATATATTTT. Protein: CASSFTGAVGTIYF.

This clonotype was counted ten times or more. This rearrangement joins TRBV12-3 or TRBV12-4 to TRBJ2-1; D remains unclear. Trimming shortened V by 4 bases and J by 6 bases, and 19 bases separated the two germline ends. The CDR3 is made up of 16 amino acids. The chain's CDR3 is CASSSVSHRYVNEQFF. In DNA form, the CDR3 reads TGTGCCAGCAGTTCTGTCTCCCACCGATACGTCAATGAGCAGTTCTTC.

This clonotype was found many times. The chain has TRBV4-2 and TRBJ2-7; 7 nucleotides line up with TRBD1. The germline gives CDR1 LGHNA, CDR2 YNFKEQ. The V gene end was trimmed by 5 bases and the J gene end by 3 bases; junction bases not matched to a gene: 13. The CDR3 has 16 amino acids. The CDR3 here is CASSFIRDRGYYEQYF. CDR3 sequence (DNA): TGTGCCAGCAGCTTCATCCGGGACAGAGGTTACTACGAGCAGTACTTC.

About this clonotype itself: At one end the junction does not follow the germline gene, possibly because of a read error. The chain has TRBV7-8 and TRBJ2-3; 11 bases agree with TRBD2. CDR3 length: 15 amino acids. CDR1 and CDR2 (germline): SGHVS, FQNEAQ. CDR3 in DNA: TGTGCCAGCAGTTTCGACAGGGAATTAGCGGGAGGGCCGTGTTTT. Its translation: CASSFDRELAGGPCF.

This clonotype was counted ten times or more. This chain links TRBV3-1 with TRBJ2-1; D may be TRBD1 (6 bases). Between the trimmed V and J ends, which lost 3 bases and 1 base, there was a span of 10 bases. The CDR3 is 15 amino acids. In germline, CDR1 is LGHDT, CDR2 YNNKEL (reference sequence). The CDR3 nucleotides are TGTGCCAGCAGCCACCTAAGGGGGTCCTACAATGAGCAGTTCTTC. It codes for CASSHLRGSYNEQFF.

This clonotype was found many times. The chain couples TRBV5-1 to TRBJ2-1, with 9 bases lining up with TRBD1. From germline, CDR1 is SGHRS and CDR2 YFSETQ. The CDR3 runs 13 residues. The junction had 7 bases not matched to a gene; V was cut back by 5 bases and J by 10 bases. The CDR3 nucleotides read TGCGCCAGCAGAAGAGGGACAGGGCGGGAGCAGTTCTTC. Amino acid sequence: CASRRGTGREQFF.

In its sample, this clonotype was seen a few times. One end of the junction does not line up with germline, which may come from a read error. V usage is TRBV10-1 and J usage is TRBJ1-1; D uncertain. Germline-derived CDR1 and CDR2 are WNHNN and SYGVQD (reference sequence). CDR3 length: 13 amino acids. CDR3 bases: TGCGCCAGCAGTGACGAGAAGAACATTGAAGCTTTCTTT. Amino acids: CASSDEKNIEAFF.

At least ten counts were recorded for this clonotype. V usage is TRBV20-1 and J usage is TRBJ2-1, with D perhaps TRBD2 (7 bases). This CDR3 is 16 amino acids long. Trimming took 0 bases from V and 4 from J, leaving 16 bases between them. CDR1 is DFQATT and CDR2 is SNEGSKA in the germline V gene (reference sequence). In DNA, the CDR3 is TGCAGTGCTAGAGATCTAAGGGGGAGGGAGTACAATGAGCAGTTCTTC. This translates into CSARDLRGREYNEQFF.

The V gene is TRBV11-3, the J gene TRBJ2-3; 9 bases fit TRBD2. V was clipped by 4 bases and J by 2 bases; unmatched bases: 4. The CDR3 has 15 amino acids. In germline, CDR1 is SGHNT, CDR2 YENEEA. This chain's CDR3 is CASSSRTSATDTQYF. The CDR3 DNA follows: TGTGCCAGCAGCTCCCGGACTAGCGCCACAGATACGCAGTATTTT. Supplemented by reference TRBV11-3 and TRBJ2-3, the full variable domain reads EAGVVQSPRYKIIEKKQPVAFWCNPISGHNTLYWYLQNLGQGPELLIRYENEEAVDDSQLPKDRFSAERLKGVDSTLKIQPAELGDSAVYLCASSSRTSATDTQYFGPGTRLTVL.

This clonotype was recorded many times. The chain uses TRBV12-3 or TRBV12-4 and TRBJ1-2; D is undetermined. The CDR3 has 13 residues. V lost 5 bases and J lost 7, with 14 bases in between. The CDR3 is CASSHPGVGGYTF. The CDR3 DNA reads TGTGCCAGCAGTCACCCCGGGGTGGGTGGCTACACCTTC.

This clonotype was detected only a few times. The V gene is TRBV20-1, the J gene TRBJ2-1, with 13 positions matching TRBD2. The CDR3 length is 15 residues. CDR1 and CDR2 from the germline V gene are DFQATT and SNEGSKA (reference sequence). V lost 0 bases to trimming and J lost 9 bases; unmatched junction nucleotides: 5. The CDR3 coding sequence is TGCAGTGCTAGAGAACGACTAGCGGGAGGTGGTGAGCAGTTCTTC. Residues: CSARERLAGGGEQFF.

There are many counts of this clonotype. The chain recombines TRBV24-1 with TRBJ2-5; D is unclear. Trimming pared 2 bases from V and 0 bases from J, leaving 3 bases between. This CDR3 region has 13 residues. Looked up from germline, CDR1 is KGHDR and CDR2 is SFDVKD. The CDR3 DNA follows: TGTGCCACCAGTGATTCGTACCAAGAGACCCAGTACTTC. Its protein is CATSDSYQETQYF.

The chain uses TRBV29-1 and TRBJ2-7; 7 positions match TRBD1. Per the germline V gene, CDR1 is SQVTM and CDR2 is ANQGSEA. The CDR3 contains 14 residues. With V trimmed by 7 bases and J by 4 bases, 13 bases remained unmatched. CDR3 residues: CSAHSRDSVYEQYF. In nucleotides, the CDR3 is TGCAGCGCCCATTCCCGGGACAGTGTTTACGAGCAGTACTTC.

The chain combines TRBV7-6 with TRBJ2-2; D is undetermined. The CDR3 runs 13 residues. Trimming stripped 5 bases from V and 2 bases from J, with 6 bases between. CDR1 and CDR2 from the germline V gene are SGHVS and FNYEAQ. The CDR3 DNA reads TGTGCCAGCAGCACCCTTAACACCGGGGAGCTGTTTTTT. It is translated as CASSTLNTGELFF.